These T cell receptor beta chains were read from a single sample in a study of regulatory T cells in long-lasting Graves disease. Each CDR3 protein is one row after TCRdb ran MiXCR on the multiplex PCR reads. The table records 300,000 to 350,000 distinct CDR3 sequences, roughly a fifth of them present only once. The sequencing here drew on peripheral blood mononuclear cells (PBMCs), taken when the disease was refractory, from a patient treated with antithyroid drugs. All receptors derive from a female donor with Graves disease. CDR3s include the opening cysteine and the closing phenylalanine or tryptophan. The D gene is left open where the match is weak. For some rows the clone size is stated as once, few or many, or as a class when expanded; others skip it.

j_call	v_call	d_call	clone_size	cdr3_nt	cdr3_aa
TRBJ1-1	TRBV30	.	many	TGTGCCTGGAGCCCACAGAACACTGAAGCTTTCTTT	CAWSPQNTEAFF
TRBJ2-5	TRBV3-1	.	many	TGTGCCAGCAGCCAAGATTGCTCACACAGCGGGTGTCAGGCGACCCAGTACTTC	CASSQDCSHSGCQATQYF
TRBJ1-2	TRBV20-1	.	few	TGCAGTGCTAGTCCGGGTGTCTATGGCTACACCTTC	CSASPGVYGYTF
TRBJ2-7	TRBV6-1	.	many	TGTGCCAGCAGGACGACGGGCTCCTACGAGCAGTACTTC	CASRTTGSYEQYF
TRBJ1-6	TRBV9	TRBD1	few	TGTGCCAGCAGCTTCTCCCGGGACAGGGCTTCACCCCTCCACTTT	CASSFSRDRASPLHF
TRBJ2-3	TRBV2	TRBD2	.	TGTGCCAGCACCCGGTCGGCTAGCGGACGCACAGATACGCAGTATTTT	CASTRSASGRTDTQYF
TRBJ2-7	TRBV5-1	.	few	TGCGCCAGCAGCTTTAGGGGGGTCGGCCACGAGCAGTACTTC	CASSFRGVGHEQYF
TRBJ1-5	TRBV7-2	.	.	TGTGCCAGCAGCCCCAGATTGGGACGTAGTCAGCCCCAGCATTTT	CASSPRLGRSQPQHF
TRBJ1-5	TRBV2	.	few	TGCGCCAGCAGCCAAGAATGGTATAGCAATCAGCCCCAGCATTTT	CASSQEWYSNQPQHF
TRBJ2-5	TRBV20-1	TRBD2	many	TGCAGTGCTAGAACTAGCGGGCAAGAGACCCAGTACTTC	CSARTSGQETQYF
TRBJ2-7	TRBV10-3	.	many	TGTGCCATCAGTGAGTCGCTACCTTCACAGAGCTACGGGCAGTACTTC	CAISESLPSQSYGQYF
TRBJ2-7	TRBV7-9	TRBD1	many	TGTGCCAGCATGACAGGGAAGAACGAGCAGTACTTC	CASMTGKNEQYF
TRBJ2-7	TRBV20-1	.	many	TGCAGTGCTACCATAGCGGGCAGGGGCTACGAGCAGTACTTC	CSATIAGRGYEQYF
TRBJ2-3	TRBV7-3	.	.	TGTGCCAGCAGCCCCCTCGGATACGGGATGAGGAGTACAGATACGCAGTATTTT	CASSPLGYGMRSTDTQYF
TRBJ1-1	TRBV6-5	.	many	TGTGCCAGCAGTTACGGTGCGGGGAACACTGAAGCTTTCTTT	CASSYGAGNTEAFF
TRBJ1-6	TRBV6-2/TRBV6-3	.	.	TGTGCCAGCAGTTACGCCAATGGATCACCCCTCCACTTT	CASSYANGSPLHF
TRBJ2-5	TRBV12-3/TRBV12-4	TRBD1	few	TGTGCCAGCAGTTCACCCTGGACAGGGGAAGAGACCCAGTACTTC	CASSSPWTGEETQYF
TRBJ1-5	TRBV28	.	many	TGTGCCAGCAGTTTAACTGGGGAACCGCATTTT	CASSLTGEPHF
TRBJ2-2	TRBV3-1	.	few	TGTGCCAGCAGCCAAAGAGGTGCCGGGGAGCTGTTTTTT	CASSQRGAGELFF
TRBJ1-6	TRBV27	.	.	TGTGCCAGCAGGCGCCTTCGGGCCTTCTGGAATTCACCCCTCCACTTT	CASRRLRAFWNSPLHF
TRBJ1-2	TRBV11-2	.	many	TGTGCCAGCAGTCATAGTGGGGCGGCCTATGGCTACACCTTC	CASSHSGAAYGYTF
TRBJ2-5	TRBV6-1	TRBD1	many	TGTGCCAGCAGCCGATCAGGGGGCGGAGAGACCCAGTACTTC	CASSRSGGGETQYF
TRBJ2-7	TRBV11-2	TRBD2	many	TGTGCCAGCAGCTTAAGCGGGACTATCTACGAGCAGTACTTC	CASSLSGTIYEQYF
TRBJ1-4	TRBV28	TRBD1	many	TGTGCCAGCCTTACGGACAGGGGAAGAGAAAAACTGTTTTTT	CASLTDRGREKLFF
TRBJ1-1	TRBV7-9	TRBD1	.	TGTGCCAGCAGCACGGACAGGGGGAGGACTGAAGCTTTCTTT	CASSTDRGRTEAFF
TRBJ2-5	TRBV29-1	.	few	TGCAGCGTTGGGACAGTTTTGCGAGAGACCCAGTACTTC	CSVGTVLRETQYF
TRBJ1-1	TRBV19	.	many	TGTGCCAGTAGGCCTCTGGACAGCACTGAAGCTTTCTTT	CASRPLDSTEAFF
TRBJ2-1	TRBV10-1	.	few	TGCGCCAGCAGTCACAGGGAGCCCTACAATGAGCAGTTCTTC	CASSHREPYNEQFF
TRBJ2-7	TRBV4-2	.	many	TGTGCCAGCAGCGGGGCCTACGAGCAGTACTTC	CASSGAYEQYF
TRBJ1-6	TRBV11-2	TRBD1	many	TGTGCCAGCAGCCCAGTCGACAGGGTGAATTCACCCCTCCACTTT	CASSPVDRVNSPLHF
TRBJ2-5	TRBV6-5	.	few	TGTGCCAGCAGTTACGGGCTAGGTCAAGAGACCCAGTACTTC	CASSYGLGQETQYF
TRBJ1-1	TRBV7-3	.	many	TGTGCCAGCAGCTTAATGGGGCAGAGGGACACTGAAGCTTTCTTT	CASSLMGQRDTEAFF
TRBJ2-6	TRBV6-1	TRBD1	many	TGTGCCAGCAGTCCCGGGACAGGCCAGCCCGGCGCCAACGTCCTGACTTTC	CASSPGTGQPGANVLTF
TRBJ1-1	TRBV7-2	.	many	TGTGCCAGCAGCTTAAGGCTCTCTGAAGCTTTCTTT	CASSLRLSEAFF
TRBJ2-7	TRBV3-1	.	.	TGTGCCAGCAGCCAAGGGGCCGGACCGCCCTACGAGCAGTACTTC	CASSQGAGPPYEQYF
TRBJ1-5	TRBV27	.	.	TGTGCCAGCAGTTTTTCGCAGCTTAGCAATCAGCCCCAGCATTTT	CASSFSQLSNQPQHF
TRBJ2-5	TRBV7-9	TRBD1	few	TGTGCCAGCAGCACGACAGGGGGCCAGGAGACCCAGTACTTC	CASSTTGGQETQYF
TRBJ1-2	TRBV10-3	TRBD1	many	TGTGCCATCAGTGAAAGGACAGGGAACTATGGCTACACCTTC	CAISERTGNYGYTF
TRBJ2-7	TRBV20-1	TRBD2	many	TGCAGTGTGTATTTGGCTAGCGGGACCTACGAGCAGTACTTC	CSVYLASGTYEQYF
TRBJ2-5	TRBV7-3	TRBD1	many	TGTGCCAGCAGCCAGGGGGCAGAAGAGACCCAGTACTTC	CASSQGAEETQYF
TRBJ2-7	TRBV19	TRBD2	few	TGTGCCAGTAGTATAGATAGCGGGGCTTCCTACGAGCAGTACTTC	CASSIDSGASYEQYF
TRBJ2-5	TRBV5-1	.	.	TGCGCCAGCAGCTTGGGCCTTAAAACGGGGCGACAAGAGACCCAGTACTTC	CASSLGLKTGRQETQYF
TRBJ2-7	TRBV7-2	.	.	TGTGCCAGCAGCTTAGCTCGGGGGAAGCTGTACTTC	CASSLARGKLYF
TRBJ2-5	TRBV7-2	.	many	TGTGCCAGCAGCCTCCAGGCGGGGAGGGGGGAGACCCAGTACTTC	CASSLQAGRGETQYF
TRBJ1-1	TRBV29-1	.	many	TGCAGCGTTGGATACGGGGCGGAAGCTTTCTTT	CSVGYGAEAFF
TRBJ2-2	TRBV7-2	.	many	TGTGCCAGCAGCTTAGAGGTTGCGGGGGAGCTGTTTTTT	CASSLEVAGELFF